The TCR beta chain under discussion was sequenced for a study of blood T cells in healthy people across ages. Germline V gene sequence: CDR1 DFQATT, CDR2 SNEGSKA (reference sequence). CDR3 length: 13 amino acids. With V trimmed by 5 bases and J by 7 bases, 7 bases remained unmatched. This clonotype was seen a few times. No antigen is known for it. Study results and limitations: Diversity was higher, and naive CD4+ cells more numerous, in long-lived donors than in aged donors.

The authors ran a second PCR of about 6 to 11 cycles using a sample-barcoded 5' primer and a J-beta primer mix. Every molecule of cDNA carried a tag from a template-switch adaptor with 12 random nucleotides. All samples gave at least 3 million CDR3-containing paired-end reads. MiXCR, run by TCRdb on the 5' RACE reads, gives a single entry per CDR3 protein. This table has around 820,000 distinct CDR3 sequences, 25% appearing once. The same data also went into a second study, on T cells of mothers and their children. From that paper: Among related mother-child pairs, overlap was slightly higher than in unrelated pairs, though not significantly.

The source is a boy younger than 18 in good health. The genes are TRBV20-1 and TRBJ2-3; 9 positions match TRBD2. The material sequenced was blood. The chain's CDR3 is CSAGASGVNTQYF. DNA of the CDR3: TGCAGTGCTGGGGCTAGCGGGGTAAATACGCAGTATTTT.